Presented here are 12 T cell receptor beta chains from one specimen sequenced in a study of OX40 agonist ivuxolimab in advanced cancers. TCRdb's copy holds only in-frame clones and misses some; the assay was immunoSEQ multiplex PCR. The sample carries about 72,000 clones, 75% to 90% recorded once. The sample in question was CD4+ or CD8+ T cells sorted from blood, obtained in a trial of the OX40 agonist ivuxolimab. All receptors derive from an adult with an advanced solid tumor such as melanoma, head and neck, liver or kidney cancer.

This clone has only one observation. V is TRBV14 and J is TRBJ2-1; TRBD2 is a possible D gene (5 bases). Trimming removed 0 bases from V and 4 bases from J, with 13 bases in between. The CDR3 is 16 amino acids. Looked up from germline, CDR1 is SGHDN and CDR2 is FVKESK. The CDR3 DNA is TGTGCCAGCAGCCAAGATTCCGGGCCGGGGTACAATGAGCAGTTCTTC. This gives the protein CASSQDSGPGYNEQFF.

This clone appeared a few times. Here the CDR3 DNA reads TGCGCCAGCAGCCAGGAGGGACAAAACTACGAGCAGTACTTC. Its translation: CASSQEGQNYEQYF. This chain joins TRBV5-1 and TRBJ2-7; either TRBD1 or TRBD2 may supply D (6 bases each). CDR1 is SGHRS, CDR2 YFSETQ, per germline. The CDR3 totals 14 residues. The V end lost 4 bases, the J end lost 3 bases, and 14 bases lay between the germline ends. The full variable domain, its missing parts supplied by reference TRBV5-1 and TRBJ2-7, is KAGVTQTPRYLIKTRGQQVTLSCSPISGHRSVSWYQQTPGQGLQFLFEYFSETQRNKGNFPGRFSGRQFSNSRSEMNVSTLELGDSALYLCASSQEGQNYEQYFGPGTRLTVT.

The rearrangement links TRBV7-9 to TRBJ1-1; D is ambiguous. Germline values: CDR1 SEHNR, CDR2 FQNEAQ (reference sequence). V was clipped by 1 base and J by 1 base, with 7 bases between them. The CDR3 extends over 14 amino acids. This chain's CDR3 is CASSLDPGNTEAFF. The CDR3 DNA follows: TGTGCCAGCAGCTTAGACCCGGGGAACACTGAAGCTTTCTTT. Supplemented by reference TRBV7-9 and TRBJ1-1, the full variable domain reads DTGVSQNPRHKITKRGQNVTFRCDPISEHNRLYWYRQTLGQGPEFLTYFQNEAQLEKSRLLSDRFSAERPKGSFSTLEIQRTEQGDSAMYLCASSLDPGNTEAFFGQGTRLTVV.

V and J are TRBV6-6 and TRBJ2-2; unclear D gene. Germline V gene lookup returns CDR1 MNHNY and CDR2 SVGAGI (reference sequence). The ends were cut back, 7 bases at V and 2 bases at J, with 8 bases in the middle. This CDR3 has 13 amino acids. Written as DNA, the CDR3 is TGTGCCAGCATCCAAGGAAACACCGGGGAGCTGTTTTTT. Translated, it gives CASIQGNTGELFF.

The chain has TRBV5-4 and TRBJ2-3; D might be TRBD2 (6 bases). This CDR3 comprises 14 residues. Germline loops: CDR1 SGHNT, CDR2 YYREEE (reference sequence). The ends were cut back, 4 bases at V and 6 bases at J, with 15 bases in the middle. The CDR3 nucleotides are TGTGCCAGCAGCCCGAGTGGGGGGAGGGATACGCAGTATTTT. Translating it yields CASSPSGGRDTQYF. The full variable domain, its missing parts supplied by reference TRBV5-4 and TRBJ2-3, is ETGVTQSPTHLIKTRGQQVTLRCSSQSGHNTVSWYQQALGQGPQFIFQYYREEENGRGNFPPRFSGLQFPNYSSELNVNALELDDSALYLCASSPSGGRDTQYFGPGTRLTVL.

The chain links TRBV19 to TRBJ2-2, with D tentatively TRBD1 (6 bases). Trimming took off 5 bases at V and 7 bases at J, with 8 bases between the two ends. The CDR3 extends over 12 amino acids. Germline lookup yields CDR1 LNHDA and CDR2 SQIVND (reference sequence). The CDR3 loop reads CASSRRGGELFF. CDR3 coding DNA: TGTGCCAGTAGTCGCAGGGGCGGGGAGCTGTTTTTT.

The chain combines TRBV4-1 with TRBJ2-5; D remains unclear. V was clipped by 1 base and J by 3 bases, with 9 bases between them. This CDR3 spans 14 amino acids. In germline, CDR1 is MGHRA, CDR2 YSYEKL. The CDR3 protein is CASSQGWWEETQYF. CDR3 sequence (DNA): TGCGCCAGCAGCCAAGGTTGGTGGGAAGAGACCCAGTACTTC.

The chain combines TRBV18 with TRBJ1-3; unclear D gene. The CDR3 length is 16 residues. Looked up from germline, CDR1 is KGHSH and CDR2 is LQKENI. V was clipped by 6 bases and J by 3 bases, with 18 bases between them. Here the CDR3 DNA reads TGTGCCAGCTCCCCTTACGGGTGGTCAAATGGAAACACCATATATTTT. It yields the protein CASSPYGWSNGNTIYF.

This clone showed up just a few times. The rearrangement joins TRBV13 to TRBJ2-7, with D tentatively TRBD1 (7 bases). The CDR3 extends over 18 amino acids. V lost 2 bases, J lost 2 bases, and 22 bases lay in between. In germline, CDR1 is PRHDT, CDR2 FYEKMQ (reference sequence). The CDR3 is CASSLQGGARRKPYEQYF. Written as DNA, the CDR3 is TGTGCCAGCAGCTTACAGGGGGGTGCTAGGCGGAAACCCTACGAGCAGTACTTC.

The chain carries TRBV2 and TRBJ1-2; D gene ambiguous. The CDR3 consists of 14 residues. Germline V CDR1 and CDR2: SNHLY, FYNNEI. Trimming cost V 6 bases and J 0 bases, with 11 bases left between them. The CDR3 nucleotides are TGTGCCAGCAGCGTGACGCCAGCTAACTATGGCTACACCTTC. It is translated as CASSVTPANYGYTF. Using reference TRBV2 and TRBJ1-2 for the parts outside the CDR3, the full variable domain is EPEVTQTPSHQVTQMGQEVILRCVPISNHLYFYWYRQILGQKVEFLVSFYNNEISEKSEIFDDQFSVERPDGSNFTLKIRSTKLEDSAMYFCASSVTPANYGYTFGSGTRLTVV.

The J gene is TRBJ2-2, the V gene TRBV5-1, with a tentative D call TRBD2 (6 bases). Trimming stripped 4 bases from V and 0 bases from J, with 10 bases between. The CDR3 covers 15 residues. CDR1 is SGHRS, CDR2 YFSETQ, per germline. The CDR3: CASSLRTTNTGELFF. DNA for the CDR3: TGCGCCAGCAGCCTCCGGACTACGAACACCGGGGAGCTGTTTTTT.

The chain is built from TRBV5-5 and TRBJ2-6; 9 bases fit TRBD1. Germline loops: CDR1 SGHKS, CDR2 YYEKEE (reference sequence). The CDR3 consists of 16 residues. J gave up 0 bases and V 4 bases, and 2 bases lay outside the gene matches. The CDR3 sequence is CASSPGQGSGANVLTF. The DNA for the CDR3 is TGTGCCAGCAGCCCGGGACAGGGCTCTGGGGCCAACGTCCTGACTTTC.